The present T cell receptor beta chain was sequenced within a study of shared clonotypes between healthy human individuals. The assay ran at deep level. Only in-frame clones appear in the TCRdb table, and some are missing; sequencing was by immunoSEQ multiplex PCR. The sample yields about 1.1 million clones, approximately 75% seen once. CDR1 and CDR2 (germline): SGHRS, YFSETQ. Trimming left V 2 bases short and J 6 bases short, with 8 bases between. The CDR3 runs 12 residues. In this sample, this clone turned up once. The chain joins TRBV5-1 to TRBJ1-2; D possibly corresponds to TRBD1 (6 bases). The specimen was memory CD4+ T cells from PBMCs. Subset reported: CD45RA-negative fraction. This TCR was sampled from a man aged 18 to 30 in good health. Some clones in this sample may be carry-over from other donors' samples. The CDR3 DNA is TGCGCCAGCAGCTTTTCAGGGGATGGCTACACCTTC. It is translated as CASSFSGDGYTF.